These 13 T cell receptor beta chains were sequenced from one sample in a study of OX40 agonist ivuxolimab in advanced cancers. Sequenced by immunoSEQ multiplex PCR; TCRdb stores in-frame clones only, minus some. Here the sample spans 60,000 to 100,000 clones, approximately 87% being singletons. This material consisted of CD4+ or CD8+ T cells sorted from blood, taken in a trial of the OX40 agonist ivuxolimab. All receptors come from an adult with an advanced solid tumor such as melanoma, head and neck, liver or kidney cancer.

The J gene is TRBJ2-4, the V gene TRBV15, with D possibly being TRBD1 (6 bases). This CDR3 comprises 15 residues. The germline gives CDR1 LNHNV, CDR2 YYDKDF (reference sequence). With 0 bases removed from V and 5 bases from J, the gap between germline ends came to 11 bases. Written as DNA, the CDR3 is TGTGCCACCAGCAGAGATGGGGGCATGGAAAACATTCAGTACTTC. Translating gives CATSRDGGMENIQYF.

V is TRBV14 and J is TRBJ2-3, with D perhaps assigned TRBD1 or TRBD2 (5 bases each). This CDR3 spans 17 amino acids. The ends were cut back, 0 bases at V and 2 bases at J, with 15 bases in the middle. The germline V gene has CDR1 SGHDN and CDR2 FVKESK. The CDR3 DNA follows: TGTGCCAGCAGCCAAGATCGAGGCAGGGACGTCACAGATACGCAGTATTTT. Its translation: CASSQDRGRDVTDTQYF.

On this clone itself: The junction and the germline gene differ at one end; a read error may be behind it. The chain links TRBV7-2 to TRBJ2-5, with TRBD2 matching 9 bases. This CDR3 spans 13 amino acids. The germline V gene encodes CDR1 SGHTA and CDR2 FQGNSA. Written as DNA, the CDR3 is TGTGCCAGCAGCTTGGACCCAGCGGGGGGCCCGAACTTC. Protein: CASSLDPAGGPNF.

The chain carries TRBV18 and TRBJ1-2, with D possibly TRBD1 on 6 matching bases. V gave up 4 bases and J gave up 0 bases, with 15 bases separating them. CDR3 size: 16 residues. The germline CDR1 and CDR2 sequences are KGHSH and LQKENI. The DNA for the CDR3 is TGTGCCAGCTCACTCCGGGACATCTCCACTAACTATGGCTACACCTTC. It yields the protein CASSLRDISTNYGYTF. Using reference TRBV18 and TRBJ1-2 for the parts outside the CDR3, the full variable domain is NAGVMQNPRHLVRRRGQEARLRCSPMKGHSHVYWYRQLPEEGLKFMVYLQKENIIDESGMPKERFSAEFPKEGPSILRIQQVVRGDSAAYFCASSLRDISTNYGYTFGSGTRLTVV.

This clone was picked up a small number of times. The chain couples TRBV5-1 to TRBJ1-2, with D maybe TRBD1 (5 bases). This CDR3 spans 14 amino acids. V was cut by 4 bases and J by 7 bases, with 17 bases left in between. Per germline, CDR1 SGHRS and CDR2 YFSETQ. The CDR3 is CASSAIQQGGGYTF. CDR3 coding DNA: TGCGCCAGCAGCGCTATTCAGCAGGGAGGTGGCTACACCTTC. Drawing the rest from reference TRBV5-1 and TRBJ1-2, the complete variable domain is KAGVTQTPRYLIKTRGQQVTLSCSPISGHRSVSWYQQTPGQGLQFLFEYFSETQRNKGNFPGRFSGRQFSNSRSEMNVSTLELGDSALYLCASSAIQQGGGYTFGSGTRLTVV.

The genes are TRBV19 and TRBJ2-1, with D unresolved. Looked up from germline, CDR1 is LNHDA and CDR2 is SQIVND (reference sequence). V shed 1 base and J shed 5 bases, with 6 bases lying between them. This CDR3 spans 13 amino acids. CDR3 DNA: TGTGCCAGTAGTATAGGTAGAAACAATGAGCAGTTCTTC. This gives the protein CASSIGRNNEQFF.

The V and J genes are TRBV4-1 and TRBJ1-4; possibly TRBD1 for D (6 bases). Germline V CDR1 and CDR2: MGHRA, YSYEKL. This CDR3 is built from 15 residues. V was trimmed by 0 bases and J by 7 bases, leaving 12 bases between them. CDR3 nucleotides: TGCGCCAGCAGCCAAGAGGGGGCTGAAGGTGAAAAACTGTTTTTT. It codes for CASSQEGAEGEKLFF.

CDR3 loop: CASSGLAVPNNEQFF. The CDR3 DNA reads as TGTGCCAGCAGCGGCCTAGCGGTTCCTAACAATGAGCAGTTCTTC. The genes are TRBV7-3 and TRBJ2-1, with 7 nucleotides matching TRBD2. The CDR3 spans 15 residues. Germline CDR1 and CDR2: SGHTA and FQGTGA. Trimming removed 5 bases from V and 5 bases from J; junction bases left unmatched: 9.

V gene TRBV7-8 combines with J gene TRBJ2-7; the D gene is possibly TRBD2 (6 bases). Trimming removed 3 bases at V and 3 bases at J, with 12 bases between. Per germline, CDR1 SGHVS and CDR2 FQNEAQ. The CDR3 runs to 14 residues. CDR3 nucleotide sequence: TGTGCCAGCAGCTTTGGCGGGGTCGTCTACGAGCAGTACTTC. This codes for CASSFGGVVYEQYF.

The rearrangement uses TRBV9 and TRBJ1-2; D is perhaps TRBD1 (5 bases). The CDR3 runs 15 residues. CDR1 and CDR2 (germline): SGDLS, YYNGEE. Trimming shortened V by 0 bases and J by 8 bases, and 17 bases separated the two germline ends. CDR3 sequence reads: CASSVDHQGMGGYTF. The CDR3, as DNA: TGTGCCAGCAGCGTAGACCATCAGGGAATGGGGGGCTACACCTTC. The variable domain in full, completed from reference TRBV9 and TRBJ1-2, reads DSGVTQTPKHLITATGQRVTLRCSPRSGDLSVYWYQQSLDQGLQFLIQYYNGEERAKGNILERFSAQQFPDLHSELNLSSLELGDSALYFCASSVDHQGMGGYTFGSGTRLTVV.

The CDR3, as DNA: TGCGCCAGCAGCTTGTCTGCTAGCACAGATACGCAGTATTTT. Translation gives CASSLSASTDTQYF. The J gene is TRBJ2-3, the V gene TRBV5-1, with no clear D. This CDR3 has 14 amino acids. Deletions cut 1 base from V and 0 bases from J, with 6 bases between. CDR1 is SGHRS, CDR2 YFSETQ, per germline. The full variable domain, its missing parts supplied by reference TRBV5-1 and TRBJ2-3, is KAGVTQTPRYLIKTRGQQVTLSCSPISGHRSVSWYQQTPGQGLQFLFEYFSETQRNKGNFPGRFSGRQFSNSRSEMNVSTLELGDSALYLCASSLSASTDTQYFGPGTRLTVL.

The V call is TRBV6-6, the J call TRBJ2-7, with 9 bases matching TRBD2. The germline V gene encodes CDR1 MNHNY and CDR2 SVGAGI (reference sequence). CDR3 length equals 14 residues. The trim removed 5 bases at V and 5 bases at J, leaving 7 bases unmatched. The CDR3 DNA reads as TGTGCCAGCAGTACCCTGGCGGGGGGGCACGAGCAGTACTTC. Its translation: CASSTLAGGHEQYF.

The genes are TRBV5-1 and TRBJ1-2; D gene ambiguous. The germline V gene encodes CDR1 SGHRS and CDR2 YFSETQ. This CDR3 has 15 amino acids. V shed 0 bases and J shed 4 bases, with 13 bases lying between them. The CDR3 DNA sequence: TGCGCCAGCAGCTTGGCCGTGACGGCCCCCTATGGCTACACCTTC. Protein sequence: CASSLAVTAPYGYTF.